Below, one TCR beta chain is given with its context. Its binding antigen is unknown. No quality values exist for individual bases; no much larger clone is one base distant. This sample stems from a study of blood T cell repertoires in COVID-19 (dated by TCRdb to the early 2020s). Turning to the overall study: Collaborator samples came from the United States, Italy and Spain and covered acute and convalescent phases of COVID-19. Samples were obtained from the ongoing ImmuneRACE study (first 160 participants) and from 950 to 1,500 subjects provided by 6 global collaborators. The repertoires were made available in a free public database intended to serve as a resource for research on the immune response to SARS-CoV-2. The prospective study material was composed of cDNA or gDNA derived from T cells, B-cell-depleted T cells, or PBMCs. Subjects who had been exposed to COVID-19, were actively infected with it, or had recovered from it provided the deeply sampled blood TCRbeta repertoires that made up the dataset. Sample metadata almost always included a de-identified subject ID, COVID-19 status, age in years and sex. Where available, HLA class I and class II types were taken from metadata supplied by the sample provider and were not determined by assay-based typing.

Broad study findings and their caveats: The quantity of clinical and demographic metadata differed by source and by participant and was supplied without curation.

Trimming takes 2 bases from V and 0 bases from J, and the germline ends sit 8 bases apart. Including the terminal cysteine and phenylalanine, the CDR3 comprises 14 residues. Of all the DNA, just the CDR3 is kept, 42 bases in frame from base 1. For CDR1 and CDR2, the germline V gene (reference sequence) lists SGHNT and YYREEE. At one collaborating source in Seattle, patients were enrolled during active infection and were followed longitudinally through the course of disease. Collaborating institutions collected whole blood in K2EDTA tubes following their own protocols. For TCRbeta analysis, collaborators shipped samples in one of three forms: frozen whole blood, isolated PBMCs, or DNA extracted from either of those sample types. TCRbeta CDR3 regions were amplified from genomic DNA using the immunoSEQ Assay, a bias-controlled multiplex PCR. The published analysis was carried out like this. The number of nucleated cells in each sample was estimated by amplification of reference gene primers within the assay. Sequence reads were collapsed and filtered to measure the absolute abundance of every unique TCRbeta CDR3 rearrangement. For each sample, productive Simpson clonality was calculated by taking the square root of Simpson's diversity index across productive rearrangements. This is the immuneACCESS table as TCRdb keeps it, with only in-frame sequences that have V and J called. A part of the clones is gone; compared with another copy, unresolved V genes explain less than half, and the rest is unexplained. From that table come the V and J calls and clone size; the DNA was used to work out D and trimming. For this sample there are tens of thousands of clones; roughly 87% appear just once. The top ten constitute approximately 0.56% of the sample.

The TCR was taken from a man aged 50 or older with COVID-19, enrolled during active disease. Source material: peripheral blood. The rearranged chain carries TRBV5-4 and TRBJ2-5; no confident D gene assignment can be made. The nucleotide sequence reads as follows: TGTGCCAGCAGCTTCGACAAGTACCAAGAGACCCAGTACTTC. It translates as CASSFDKYQETQYF. The CDR3, completed at both ends by the reference TRBV5-4 and TRBJ2-5 genes, gives the full variable domain ETGVTQSPTHLIKTRGQQVTLRCSSQSGHNTVSWYQQALGQGPQFIFQYYREEENGRGNFPPRFSGLQFPNYSSELNVNALELDDSALYLCASSFDKYQETQYFGPGTRLLVL.